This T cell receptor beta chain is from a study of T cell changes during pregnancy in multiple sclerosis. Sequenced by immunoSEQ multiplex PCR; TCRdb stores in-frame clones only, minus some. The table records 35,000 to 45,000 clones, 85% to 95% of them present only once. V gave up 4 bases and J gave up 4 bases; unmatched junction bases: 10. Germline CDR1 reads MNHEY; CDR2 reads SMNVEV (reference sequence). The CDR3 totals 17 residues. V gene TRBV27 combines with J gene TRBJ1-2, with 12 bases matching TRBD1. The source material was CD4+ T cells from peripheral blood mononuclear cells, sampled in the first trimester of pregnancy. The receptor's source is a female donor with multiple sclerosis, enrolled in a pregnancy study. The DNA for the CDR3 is TGTGCCAGCAGTTCCTCATCCGGGACAGGGGGCCCCTATGGCTACACCTTC. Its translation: CASSSSSGTGGPYGYTF.